This T cell receptor (beta chain) originates from a study of patients and donors after allogeneic stem cell transplantation. TCRdb recomputed calls from the RT-PCR reads with MiXCR, one row per CDR3 protein. The table records about a million distinct CDR3 sequences, about a sixth of them present only once. Germline V gene lookup returns CDR1 DFQATT and CDR2 SNEGSKA (reference sequence). CDR3 length: 15 amino acids. Between the trimmed V and J ends, which lost 3 bases and 9 bases, there was a span of 21 bases. Sequencing was carried out using blood, either unsorted or a sorted T cell fraction (not recorded which). The chain combines TRBV20-1 with TRBJ1-5; D may be TRBD1 (6 bases). The receptor comes from a human donor who was either an allogeneic HSCT recipient or a stem cell or donor lymphocyte infusion donor (not recorded which). It is not recorded whose cells these are; they may come from a transplant donor. CDR3 loop: CSARGRGNEFGPQHF. The CDR3 coding sequence is TGCAGTGCTAGGGGCAGGGGAAACGAGTTTGGGCCCCAGCATTTT.